Sequencing of this T cell receptor beta chain was carried out in a study of T cell repertoires in cytomegalovirus infection (dated by TCRdb to between 2018 and 2020). Context from the whole study: The HLA type of each donor mattered for the analysis, because public TCR beta signatures pointed to carriage of CMV infection along with the matching HLA type.

In its sample, this clonotype was seen a few times. It has no known antigen specificity. No qualities accompany the bases; no much larger clone lies one base away. The sequencer was an Illumina HiSeq 1500. The public reads were quality trimmed at Q25 with fastp and then assembled into clones with MiXCR by TCRdb, keeping productive beta chains. All rows with the same CDR3 protein become a single entry with the most common DNA and genes. A total of 130,000 or so distinct CDR3 sequences appear in this sample, 5.5% to 8% of them only once. More than 15% of the sample lies in the top ten. Here is what the overall study found, with its caveats: In the ex vivo response, HLA-C-restricted CMV-specific TCR beta clonotypes were dominant, and in two of eight donors the single most frequent clonotype came from this HLA-C-restricted group. Carriers of CMV infection plus the relevant HLA type were discriminated by the cumulative frequency of public TCR beta family members in the study cohort and in an independent approximately 400-donor cohort.

Taken from cysteine to phenylalanine, the CDR3 has 14 residues. Only the CDR3 DNA stays, 42 bases, in frame from base 1. In the germline V gene, CDR1 corresponds to SGHDN and CDR2 to FVKESK. Trimming takes 0 bases from V and 8 bases from J, and the germline ends sit 13 bases apart. The sequencing input was PBMCs. The chain couples TRBV14 to TRBJ1-2; the D gene identity is not certain. This TCR was recovered from a human donor in good health (CMV status not recorded). Some clones in this sample may be carry-over from other donors' samples. The CDR3 is CASSQEQLGGGYTF. The bases are TGTGCCAGCAGCCAAGAACAGCTTGGAGGAGGCTACACCTTC.